Listed below are T cell receptor beta chains from one sample, sequenced in a study of identical twins. TCRdb itself ran the 5' RACE reads through MiXCR, one entry per CDR3 protein. The profile shows around 650,000 distinct CDR3 sequences, roughly 6.6% of them singletons. These data also featured in a second study, about yellow fever vaccine responses in identical twins.

Material: PBMCs. All receptors come from a woman aged 18-30 years in good health. Both conserved end residues are part of each CDR3.

V gene	J gene	CDR3 protein
TRBV7-2	TRBJ2-7	CASSLEGLGWNEQYF
TRBV9	TRBJ2-7	CASSEGTSGYYEQYF
TRBV3-1	TRBJ1-6	CASSQAPPGVGNSPLHF
TRBV4-1	TRBJ2-3	CASSQADTDTQYF
TRBV7-8	TRBJ1-1	CASSLNLRQPTEAFF
TRBV20-1	TRBJ2-7	CSASHRTKTGSRYEQYF
TRBV7-8	TRBJ2-3	CASSARVGSTDTQYF
TRBV3-1	TRBJ2-3	CASSPLPTGSTDTQYF
TRBV10-3	TRBJ1-1	CAISDATWTGNTEAFF
TRBV5-6	TRBJ2-2	CASSTYQNTGELFF
TRBV29-1	TRBJ2-7	CSVQDPGRGSLEQYF
TRBV11-3	TRBJ2-2	CASSLDPDTGELFF
TRBV3-1	TRBJ2-5	CASSPETSVGTQYF
TRBV20-1	TRBJ2-3	CSVASAPDTQYF
TRBV11-2	TRBJ2-3	CASSLVGSTGGTDTQYF